This T cell receptor (beta chain) comes out of a study of beta chain features in type 1 diabetes. Background on the study: In all, about 110 million sorted cells from all samples were analyzed.

The isolated RNA, all of it, was reverse transcribed, so expressed TCRB transcripts were what got sequenced. Using immunoSEQ multiplex PCR, the repertoire was profiled, and TCRdb retains in-frame clones only, with some absent. The sample has roughly 400,000 clones; more than 11% are singletons. The specimen was naive CD4+ T cells from blood. The TCR comes from a man aged 25 to 45 in good health.

DNA for the CDR3: TGCGCCAGCAGCCCCCGAGGGGGCGGGACAGATACGCAGTATTTT. The encoded protein is CASSPRGGGTDTQYF. This chain uses TRBV4-3 with TRBJ2-3, with 7 positions matching TRBD1. From germline, CDR1 is LGHNA and CDR2 YSLEER. Trimming removed 4 bases from V and 3 bases from J; junction bases left unmatched: 7. There are 15 residues in the CDR3.